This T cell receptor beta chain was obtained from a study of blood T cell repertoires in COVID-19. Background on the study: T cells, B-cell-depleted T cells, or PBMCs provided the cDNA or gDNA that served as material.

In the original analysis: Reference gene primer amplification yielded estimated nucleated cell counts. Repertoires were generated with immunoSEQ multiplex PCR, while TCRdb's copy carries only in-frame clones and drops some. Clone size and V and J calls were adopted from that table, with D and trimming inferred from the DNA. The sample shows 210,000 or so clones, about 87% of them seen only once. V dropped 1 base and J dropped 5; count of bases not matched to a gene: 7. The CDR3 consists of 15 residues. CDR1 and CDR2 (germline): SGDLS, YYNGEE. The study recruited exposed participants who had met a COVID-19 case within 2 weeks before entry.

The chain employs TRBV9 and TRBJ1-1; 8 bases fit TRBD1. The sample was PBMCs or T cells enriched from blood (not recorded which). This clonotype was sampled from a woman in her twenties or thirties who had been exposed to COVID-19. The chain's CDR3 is CASSVTQGAGTEAFF. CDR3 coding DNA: TGTGCCAGCAGCGTAACTCAGGGGGCAGGTACTGAAGCTTTCTTT.